Below, one TCR beta chain is given with its context. Original processing notes: Estimated nucleated cell counts came from reference gene primer amplification. TCRdb's copy holds only in-frame clones and misses some; the assay was immunoSEQ multiplex PCR. Clone size and V and J calls were adopted from that table, with D and trimming inferred from the DNA. The sample has approximately 80,000 clones; around 81% are singletons. J gave up 6 bases and V 0 bases, and 3 bases lay outside the gene matches. This CDR3 is 16 amino acids long. Per the germline V gene, CDR1 is MDHEN and CDR2 is SYDVKM. These data come from a study of blood T cell repertoires in COVID-19. The overall study: There were acute and convalescent COVID-19 samples, and they came from the United States, Italy and Spain. T cells, B-cell-depleted T cells, or PBMCs supplied cDNA or gDNA.

The sequence was collected from an elderly man with acute or convalescent COVID-19. Specimen: peripheral blood. V and J are TRBV28 and TRBJ2-7, with 15 positions matching TRBD2. The CDR3 sequence is CASSLWGLAGGSEQYF. In DNA, the CDR3 is TGTGCCAGCAGTTTATGGGGACTAGCGGGAGGTAGCGAGCAGTACTTC. Complete variable domain (other parts from reference TRBV28 and TRBJ2-7): DVKVTQSSRYLVKRTGEKVFLECVQDMDHENMFWYRQDPGLGLRLIYFSYDVKMKEKGDIPEGYSVSREKKERFSLILESASTNQTSMYLCASSLWGLAGGSEQYFGPGTRLTVT.